The T cell receptor beta chain under discussion was sequenced for a study of cytomegalovirus exposure and HLA in healthy donors. Study-wide points: According to reports, the classifier identified cytomegalovirus status with high specificity and sensitivity.

This clone has just a few counts. Its antigen is unidentified. V trimming: 0 bases; J trimming: 3 bases; junction bases outside the gene matches: 18. Per germline, CDR1 LGHNA and CDR2 YNFKEQ. The CDR3 runs 21 residues. PCR used 60 Vbeta primers and 13 Jbeta primers. Here immunoSEQ multiplex PCR was the method, and the copy in TCRdb shows in-frame clones only, minus some. The data hold some 150,000 clones, with about 75% observed a single time. The J gene is TRBJ2-3, the V gene TRBV4-2, with TRBD2 matching over 10 bases. The receptor was isolated from a man between 18 and 35 years old in good health and CMV-seronegative. Specimen: PBMCs. The CDR3 region has the DNA TGTGCCAGCAGCCAAGATTATGGGGTAAGCGGGAGGGCCCTCGGAACAGATACGCAGTATTTT. It translates to CASSQDYGVSGRALGTDTQYF.